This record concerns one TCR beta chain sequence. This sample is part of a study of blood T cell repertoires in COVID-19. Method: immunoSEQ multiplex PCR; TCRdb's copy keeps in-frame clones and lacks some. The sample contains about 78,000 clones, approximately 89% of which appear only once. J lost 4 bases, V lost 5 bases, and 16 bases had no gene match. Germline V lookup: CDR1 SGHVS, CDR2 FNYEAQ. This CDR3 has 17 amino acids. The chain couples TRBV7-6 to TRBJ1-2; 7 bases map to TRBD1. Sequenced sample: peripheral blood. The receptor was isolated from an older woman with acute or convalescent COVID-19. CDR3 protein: CASSPRDSVGRPYGYTF. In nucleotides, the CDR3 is TGTGCCAGCAGCCCTCGGGACAGTGTTGGAAGACCCTATGGCTACACCTTC. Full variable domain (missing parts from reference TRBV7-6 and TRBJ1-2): GAGVSQSPRYKVTKRGQDVALRCDPISGHVSLYWYRQALGQGPEFLTYFNYEAQQDKSGLPNDRFSAERPEGSISTLTIQRTEQRDSAMYRCASSPRDSVGRPYGYTFGSGTRLTVV.